The next 24 T cell receptor beta chains were all read from a single sample in a study of cytomegalovirus exposure and HLA in healthy donors. Primers for the PCR totalled 60 Vbeta and 13 Jbeta. Libraries were prepared by immunoSEQ multiplex PCR; TCRdb keeps only in-frame clonotypes and omits some of them. The sample gives more than 100,000 clones, more than 75% of which show up once; about 5.5% is in the top ten. The sample was PBMCs. The receptors derive from a woman aged 25 to 39 in good health and CMV-seronegative.

This clone was counted between two and nine times. V is TRBV7-9 and J is TRBJ1-6, with 7 bases aligning to TRBD1. Germline V CDR1 and CDR2: SEHNR, FQNEAQ (reference sequence). V gave up 5 bases and J gave up 8 bases; unmatched junction bases: 9. This CDR3 has 15 amino acids. This CDR3 is CASSPRGTRDSPLHF. CDR3 nucleotide sequence: TGTGCCAGCAGCCCCAGGGGGACCCGGGATTCACCCCTCCACTTT.

The chain recombines TRBV7-9 with TRBJ2-3; 10 bases match TRBD1. The germline V gene encodes CDR1 SEHNR and CDR2 FQNEAQ (reference sequence). V shed 4 bases and J 1 base; nucleotides not matched to a gene: 14. This CDR3 spans 19 amino acids. The chain's CDR3 is CASSSRPGQGRRRTDTQYF. As DNA, the CDR3 is TGTGCCAGCAGCTCCCGGCCGGGACAGGGGAGGAGGCGCACAGATACGCAGTATTTT.

The V gene is TRBV7-9, the J gene TRBJ2-5; D not certain. CDR1 and CDR2 from the germline V gene are SEHNR and FQNEAQ (reference sequence). V was cut by 0 bases and J by 5 bases, with 7 bases left in between. The CDR3 contains 13 residues. The CDR3 spells CASSLALRETQYF. CDR3 DNA: TGTGCCAGCAGCTTAGCGTTGCGTGAGACCCAGTACTTC.

CDR3 DNA: TGTGCCAGCAGCGGGACTGATAGCAATCAGCCCCAGCATTTT. It translates to CASSGTDSNQPQHF. V gene TRBV2 combines with J gene TRBJ1-5; the D gene is possibly TRBD1 (5 bases). The CDR3 consists of 14 residues. The V end lost 6 bases, the J end lost 0 bases, and 9 bases lay between the germline ends. Germline-derived CDR1 and CDR2 are SNHLY and FYNNEI. The variable domain in full, completed from reference TRBV2 and TRBJ1-5, reads EPEVTQTPSHQVTQMGQEVILRCVPISNHLYFYWYRQILGQKVEFLVSFYNNEISEKSEIFDDQFSVERPDGSNFTLKIRSTKLEDSAMYFCASSGTDSNQPQHFGDGTRLSIL.

This sequence joins TRBV19 and TRBJ2-7, with 10 positions matching TRBD2. V lost 3 bases to trimming and J lost 2 bases; unmatched junction nucleotides: 10. The germline CDR1 and CDR2 sequences are LNHDA and SQIVND (reference sequence). The CDR3 has 17 residues. The CDR3 reads CASSMASGRVIAYEQYF. CDR3 sequence (DNA): TGTGCCAGTAGTATGGCCAGCGGGAGGGTAATTGCCTACGAGCAGTACTTC.

This clone was seen just once. The chain combines TRBV18 with TRBJ1-1; no definite D call. The CDR3 has 13 residues. Germline V CDR1 and CDR2: KGHSH, LQKENI. Trimming removed 0 bases at V and 4 bases at J, with 6 bases between. The CDR3 DNA is TGTGCCAGCTCACCACCGGGCAGCACTGAAGCTTTCTTT. It encodes CASSPPGSTEAFF.

V is TRBV5-1 and J is TRBJ2-5; possible D gene TRBD1, 6 bases. Near its end, the DNA agrees better with TRBJ2-7, so the J call may be wrong. The germline V gene encodes CDR1 SGHRS and CDR2 YFSETQ. The CDR3 runs 15 residues. The CDR3 DNA sequence: TGCGCCAGCAGCCCGAGGACAGTGGGGAGCTACGAGCAGTACTTC. Translation gives CASSPRTVGSYEQYF.

In DNA form, the CDR3 reads TGTGCCAGTAGTGGATTGACTAGTGCGGATACGCAGTATTTT. This codes for CASSGLTSADTQYF. This rearrangement joins TRBV19 to TRBJ2-3, with D possibly matching TRBD2 (6 bases). The CDR3 length is 14 residues. CDR1 LNHDA and CDR2 SQIVND come from the germline V gene (reference sequence). Trimming took 5 bases from V and 6 from J, leaving 15 bases between them. The whole variable domain, remainder taken from reference TRBV19 and TRBJ2-3, is DGGITQSPKYLFRKEGQNVTLSCEQNLNHDAMYWYRQDPGQGLRLIYYSQIVNDFQKGDIAEGYSVSREKKESFPLTVTSAQKNPTAFYLCASSGLTSADTQYFGPGTRLTVL.

This chain joins TRBV4-1 and TRBJ2-3, with D possibly TRBD1 on 6 matching bases. Trimming left V 0 bases short and J 5 bases short, with 21 bases between. Germline loops: CDR1 MGHRA, CDR2 YSYEKL. The CDR3 length is 18 residues. The CDR3 DNA reads TGCGCCAGCAGCCAAGAGGGGGCAGGGTTGGGGGTAGAAGATACGCAGTATTTT. It specifies CASSQEGAGLGVEDTQYF.

A note on this clone: Mismatch with germline at one junction end may stem from a read error. The gene calls are TRBV9 and TRBJ1-3; no reliable D call. The CDR3 runs to 14 residues. From germline, CDR1 is SGDLS and CDR2 YYNGEE. The CDR3 loop is CAGSAGGSGNTIYF. DNA of the CDR3: TGTGCCGGCAGCGCTGGCGGATCTGGAAACACCATATATTTT.

A note on this clone: This same CDR3 is encoded by further DNA sequences in the sample. CDR3 region: CTSSQLGGQAGGSYNSPLHF. DNA of the CDR3: TGCACCAGCAGCCAATTGGGGGGACAGGCTGGAGGGTCCTATAATTCACCCCTCCACTTC. The rearrangement links TRBV1 to TRBJ1-6; TRBD1 is the table's D call, not checked against the DNA. TRBV1 is recorded as a pseudogene. The length of the CDR3 is 20 residues.

The chain uses TRBV7-2 and TRBJ1-1; TRBD1 is a possible D gene (5 bases). This CDR3 spans 13 amino acids. The V end was cut by 2 bases, the J end by 2 bases, with 6 bases between. Germline values: CDR1 SGHTA, CDR2 FQGNSA. The CDR3 protein is CASSLQGNTEAFF. CDR3 coding DNA: TGTGCCAGCAGCTTACAGGGTAACACTGAAGCTTTCTTT.

This chain uses TRBV28 with TRBJ1-5, with TRBD1 identical over 9 bases. The CDR3 length is 16 residues. CDR1 MDHEN and CDR2 SYDVKM come from the germline V gene. Trimming took 5 bases from V and 5 from J; bases not matched to a gene: 10. The CDR3 spells CASSLPTGGGYQPQHF. CDR3 coding DNA: TGTGCCAGCAGTCTACCGACAGGGGGGGGTTATCAGCCCCAGCATTTT.

This clone was picked up a small number of times. The V call is TRBV4-3, the J call TRBJ1-4, with D unclear. CDR3 length: 16 residues. Deletions cut 0 bases from V and 0 bases from J, with 8 bases between. The germline V gene encodes CDR1 LGHNA and CDR2 YSLEER. The DNA of the CDR3 is TGCGCCAGCAGCCAAGATGTTAGTGCAACTAATGAAAAACTGTTTTTT. Its translation: CASSQDVSATNEKLFF.

This rearrangement joins TRBV19 to TRBJ1-5, with D hard to call. Per the germline V gene, CDR1 is LNHDA and CDR2 is SQIVND (reference sequence). V was clipped by 9 bases and J by 4 bases, with 10 bases between them. CDR3 length: 12 amino acids. CDR3: CASRRGNQPQHF. CDR3 bases: TGTGCCAGCCGACGAGGGAATCAGCCCCAGCATTTT.

The genes are TRBV28 and TRBJ2-6; 10 bases agree with TRBD1. Losses at the gene ends were 6 bases for V and 1 base for J; bases not matched to a gene: 6. The germline CDR1 and CDR2 sequences are MDHEN and SYDVKM. The CDR3 is 17 amino acids. The CDR3 reads CASSIRDRGSGANVLTF. The DNA for the CDR3 is TGTGCCAGCAGCATCCGGGACAGGGGATCTGGGGCCAACGTCCTGACTTTC.

The chain carries TRBV7-6 and TRBJ2-7, with TRBD1 matching over 9 bases. This CDR3 has 16 residues. With V trimmed by 2 bases and J by 5 bases, 10 bases remained unmatched. Germline CDR1 reads SGHVS; CDR2 reads FNYEAQ. CDR3 sequence: CASSLSGGTGMDEQYF. CDR3 nucleotides: TGTGCCAGCAGCTTATCTGGCGGGACAGGGATGGACGAGCAGTACTTC.

This chain connects TRBV19 to TRBJ2-5, with 11 bases that match TRBD2. CDR3 length: 16 residues. The V gene end was trimmed by 3 bases and the J gene end by 3 bases; junction bases not matched to a gene: 6. Per germline, CDR1 LNHDA and CDR2 SQIVND (reference sequence). The CDR3 is CASSILASGRKETQYF. The CDR3 bases are TGTGCCAGTAGTATTCTGGCTAGCGGGAGGAAAGAGACCCAGTACTTC.

The chain is built from TRBV2 and TRBJ1-1; D might be TRBD1 (5 bases). The CDR3 has 15 amino acids. Deletions cut 7 bases from V and 0 bases from J, with 15 bases between. From germline, CDR1 is SNHLY and CDR2 FYNNEI. CDR3 DNA: TGTGCCAGCACCTTAAGGGAGGGGATGAACACTGAAGCTTTCTTT. Encoded protein: CASTLREGMNTEAFF.

The J gene is TRBJ2-3, the V gene TRBV10-1; TRBD1 matches 8 bases. Germline loops: CDR1 WNHNN, CDR2 SYGVQD (reference sequence). V shed 8 bases, J shed 1 base, and the junction held 14 bases outside the gene matches. The CDR3 runs to 17 residues. The DNA of the CDR3 is TGCGCCAGCCGAACAGGGGGTCAAACCCCCTGCACAGATACGCAGTATTTT. Translating gives CASRTGGQTPCTDTQYF.

The rearrangement joins TRBV19 to TRBJ1-5; tentatively, D is TRBD1 (5 bases). Per the germline V gene, CDR1 is LNHDA and CDR2 is SQIVND (reference sequence). The CDR3 is 14 amino acids. The germline V and J ends were trimmed by 6 bases and 3 bases, with 12 bases remaining between them. This CDR3 is CASRVTATNQPQHF. CDR3 DNA sequence: TGTGCCAGTAGGGTGACAGCGACCAATCAGCCCCAGCATTTT.

The chain links TRBV7-2 to TRBJ2-1; D might be TRBD2 (5 bases). The CDR3 spans 17 residues. Trimming cost V 4 bases and J 7 bases, with 23 bases left between them. The germline V gene has CDR1 SGHTA and CDR2 FQGNSA. The CDR3 region is CASSSSRRFVEGNEQFF. The CDR3 DNA reads as TGTGCCAGCAGCTCCTCCCGGAGGTTCGTTGAGGGTAATGAGCAGTTCTTC.

The V gene is TRBV2, the J gene TRBJ1-2, with D unclear. V shed 6 bases and J shed 2 bases, with 16 bases lying between them. The CDR3 spans 15 residues. Germline CDR1 is SNHLY and CDR2 is FYNNEI. CDR3 loop: CASRAGREINYGYTF. CDR3 nucleotides: TGTGCCAGCAGGGCGGGGAGAGAAATCAACTATGGCTACACCTTC.

The J gene is TRBJ2-5, the V gene TRBV20-1, with D unresolved. The germline CDR1 and CDR2 sequences are DFQATT and SNEGSKA (reference sequence). The CDR3 is 10 residues long. Between the trimmed V and J ends, which lost 4 bases and 7 bases, there was a span of 7 bases. The CDR3 reads CSAISSTQYF. CDR3 DNA sequence: TGCAGTGCTATCTCCTCGACCCAGTACTTC.